This T cell receptor (beta chain) derives from a study of shared clonotypes between healthy human individuals (TCRdb year 2020). General notes on the study: A few men and a couple of women, aged 18 to 49 years, made up the cohort. For each donor, CD4 naive and CD4 memory were each run on three plates, CD8 naive on two plates, and CD8 memory on one plate. To estimate repertoire size and how much clonotype sharing occurs between individuals, the study deeply sequenced the blood TCR repertoires of several healthy adults. To increase sequencing depth and limit assay-specific biases, different laboratories used diverse techniques to prepare libraries and sequence TCR repertoires. Per donor, leukapheresis produced somewhere between about 0.94 and 8.9 billion PBMCs. Summary of the overall study and its limitations: Sampling was limited to blood, and TCR repertoires in tissue likely differ from TCR repertoires in blood. Pairwise subsampling indicated that sequencing depth was expected to affect the degree of clonotype sharing among donors. Larger estimated clonotype richness was generally found for naive subsets than for memory subsets. Rarefaction of sorted-subset datasets indicated incomplete sequencing despite the large sequencing depth. Around 5.4% of naive CD4, 3% to 3.5% of naive CD8, about 2.4% of memory CD4, and approximately 0.4% of memory CD8 clonotypes were shared across a few donors. The genetic and exposure-history diversity represented was limited by the small number of donors. Higher generation probabilities were observed for clonotypes shared by all four sorted-subset donors than for non-shared clonotypes.

The CDR3, cysteine through phenylalanine, is 17 amino acids long. The only DNA kept is the CDR3, 51 bases in frame from the first base. In the germline V gene, CDR1 corresponds to KGHSH and CDR2 to LQKENI. The trim is 3 bases for V and 0 bases for J, with a gap of 12 bases between the germline ends. Healthy HIV-negative adults with no recently reported acute infections or vaccinations were included as donors. Only Caucasian adults living in Nashville, Tennessee, USA were represented among the donors. CD4+ T cells were enriched through magnetic negative selection, after which naive cells were positively selected on CD45RA and the remaining negative fraction served as the memory subset. After blood collection by leukapheresis, PBMCs were isolated using Ficoll-Histopaque density gradient centrifugation and then cryopreserved in the vapor phase of liquid nitrogen. Analytical flow cytometry was used to check the purity and quantity of every magnetically sorted T cell population. Genomic DNA was isolated from each sorted fraction and quantified by UV absorbance on a Nanodrop 2000c.

Using the deep immunoSEQ assay, multiplex PCR amplified TCR CDR3 regions from genomic DNA. Genomic DNA extracted from each cell subset was distributed evenly over all wells of several immunoSEQ 96-well plates, and each plate served as one replicate. For sorted subsets, roughly 200 ng genomic DNA, equal to about 30,000 T cell genomes, was loaded into each replicate PCR. Purified libraries were measured with a Qubit 3.0 fluorometer, size-checked on a Bioanalyzer 2100, and measured again with the KAPA Library Quantification kit. Every immunoSEQ 96-well plate was sequenced on a separate single-read 150-cycle Illumina NextSeq 550 flow cell. The original pipeline was this. Because the immunoSEQ output held only junctional sequences and lacked quality scores, the filtering could not match the filtering applied to full-length reads. Sequences were annotated with PyIR, a Python wrapper for IgBLAST v1.9, and V/J genes and CDR3 were assigned using IMGT germline references. Any read was removed if the V/J assignment was weak (E-value above 1e-6), the CDR3 was missing, or the read contained stop codons, out-of-frame junctions, or ambiguous translated residues. V3J clonotypes were defined by identical inferred V gene, J gene, and CDR3 amino acid sequence. To compute the percentage overlap between repertoires, the number of shared unique clonotypes was divided by the size of the smaller repertoire. Richness of each repertoire was evaluated using RTK rarefaction, the Chao1 estimator, and Recon v2.1 estimates of unobserved clonotypes. For all TCRbeta clonotypes obtained by the gDNA method from a few donors, generation probabilities were computed with OLGA. The table was pulled from immuneACCESS by TCRdb, which kept in-frame rearrangements only. Such tables lose some clones; where checked, under half of the loss comes from unresolved V genes, and the rest has no known cause. V, J and clone size are those of that table, while D and trimming were read from the DNA. The sample has millions of clones on record, approximately 95% of them singletons. More than 0.1% of the sample rests with the top ten.

As to this clone: Its antigen specificity is not known. No base-level quality is on record; no much larger clone is a single base apart.

In this chain, TRBV18 is recombined with TRBJ2-6, and TRBD2 may be the D gene, going by 6 matching bases. This TCR was sampled from a man aged 18 to 29 in good health. Sequences were obtained from naive CD4+ T cells sorted from blood. According to the study, the label for this sample's cell subset or site signals: CD45RA+ positively selected. CDR3 sequence: CASSPLGSGSGANVLTF. In nucleotides, the sequence is TGTGCCAGCTCACCGCTGGGTAGCGGCTCTGGGGCCAACGTCCTGACTTTC.